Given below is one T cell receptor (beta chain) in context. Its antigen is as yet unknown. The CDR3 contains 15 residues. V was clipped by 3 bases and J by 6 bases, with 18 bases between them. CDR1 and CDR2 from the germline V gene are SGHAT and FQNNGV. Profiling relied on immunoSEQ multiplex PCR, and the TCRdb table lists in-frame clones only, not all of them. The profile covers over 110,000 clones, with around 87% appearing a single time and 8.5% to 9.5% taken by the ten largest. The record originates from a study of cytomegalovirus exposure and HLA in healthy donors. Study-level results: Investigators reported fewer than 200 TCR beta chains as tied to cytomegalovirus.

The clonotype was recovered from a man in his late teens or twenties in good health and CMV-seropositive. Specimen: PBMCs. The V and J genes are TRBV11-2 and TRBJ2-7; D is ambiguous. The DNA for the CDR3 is TGTGCCAGCAGCTTGAGTCCGGTCGGGTCCGGCGAGCAGTACTTC. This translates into CASSLSPVGSGEQYF.